The rows below give T cell receptor beta chains drawn from one sample of a study of post-analysis software for immune sequencing data. TCRdb ran MiXCR on the PCR reads and lists one entry per CDR3 protein. The data contain 750,000 to 950,000 distinct CDR3 sequences, approximately 57% of them singletons. The source material was blood. The receptors were sampled from a girl between 5 and 17 years old with multiple sclerosis. The CDR3 runs from the conserved cysteine through the conserved F or W. A D gene is named only where the DNA matches it firmly. Size is omitted from some rows. Given values are once, few, many or a class for expanded clones.

TRBD1	-	TRBV6-5	TRBJ1-2	CASSRTGGGYTF	TGTGCCAGCAGTAGGACAGGGGGGGGCTACACCTTC
TRBD1	-	TRBV6-5	TRBJ2-1	CATTTGVSYEQFF	TGTGCCACAACAACAGGGGTCTCCTACGAGCAGTTCTTC
TRBD2	few	TRBV29-1	TRBJ2-1	CSVGTSGRNEQFF	TGCAGCGTTGGTACTAGCGGGAGGAATGAGCAGTTCTTC
-	few	TRBV5-1	TRBJ1-2	CASTHLQGSYGYTF	TGCGCCAGTACGCACCTACAGGGTTCCTATGGCTACACCTTC
-	-	TRBV20-1	TRBJ2-7	CSAQGRGAYEQYF	TGCAGTGCTCAAGGTCGGGGGGCGTACGAGCAGTACTTC
-	-	TRBV9	TRBJ1-2	CVSSPRSQERQDPSYGYTF	TGTGTCAGCAGTCCAAGATCACAGGAGAGACAGGATCCCTCCTATGGCTACACCTTC
-	few	TRBV7-9	TRBJ2-5	CASSFRRFETQYF	TGTGCCAGCAGCTTCAGGCGTTTTGAGACCCAGTACTTC
-	-	TRBV7-8	TRBJ1-2	CASSLGWDTTYGYTF	TGTGCCAGCAGCTTAGGGTGGGACACGACCTATGGCTACACCTTC
TRBD1	few	TRBV12-3/TRBV12-4	TRBJ2-5	CASRPGTGYAFYQETQYF	TGTGCCAGCAGGCCCGGGACAGGGTATGCGTTCTACCAAGAGACCCAGTACTTC
TRBD1	few	TRBV24-1	TRBJ1-2	CATSPRTGLGNYGYTF	TGTGCCACCAGCCCCCGGACAGGGCTGGGAAACTATGGCTACACCTTC
TRBD1	-	TRBV29-1	TRBJ1-5	CSAGQSNQPQHF	TGCAGCGCGGGACAGAGCAATCAGCCCCAGCATTTT
-	-	TRBV20-1	TRBJ2-1	CSATLINEQFF	TGCAGTGCTACGCTCATCAATGAGCAGTTCTTC
TRBD1	-	TRBV2	TRBJ2-7	CASSDSPDRNYEQYF	TGTGCCAGCAGTGACTCCCCGGACAGGAACTACGAGCAGTACTTC
-	-	TRBV6-2/TRBV6-3	TRBJ2-1	CATSIGGEQFF	TGTGCCACCAGTATCGGCGGTGAGCAGTTCTTC
-	-	TRBV3-1	TRBJ1-2	CATWTAGNYGYTF	TGTGCCACTTGGACGGCGGGTAACTATGGCTACACCTTC
-	-	TRBV25-1	TRBJ2-5	CASSARTSQGQYF	TGTGCCAGCAGTGCAAGGACCTCGCAGGGGCAGTACTTC
-	-	TRBV5-1	TRBJ1-2	CASSLAESAYGYTF	TGCGCCAGCAGCTTGGCCGAGTCAGCCTATGGCTACACCTTC
-	-	TRBV18	TRBJ2-7	CASLEAGFSHEQYF	TGTGCCAGCTTAGAGGCGGGTTTTTCCCACGAGCAGTACTTC
-	-	TRBV6-4	TRBJ2-6	CASSLGISPGANVLTF	TGTGCCAGCAGTCTCGGGATATCCCCTGGGGCCAACGTCCTGACTTTC
-	few	TRBV29-1	TRBJ2-3	CSVGTDVEPDTQYF	TGCAGCGTCGGCACCGACGTGGAGCCAGATACGCAGTATTTT
-	-	TRBV7-9	TRBJ2-3	CASSLDGPDTQYF	TGTGCCAGCAGCTTAGATGGGCCAGATACGCAGTATTTT
TRBD2	few	TRBV5-1	TRBJ2-5	CASSSVGLAEETQYF	TGCGCCAGCAGTTCCGTGGGACTAGCGGAAGAGACCCAGTACTTC
-	-	TRBV7-9	TRBJ1-2	CASSLVGIYGYTF	TGTGCCAGCAGCTTAGTGGGTATCTATGGCTACACCTTC
-	few	TRBV6-5	TRBJ2-1	CASSRTGTLQFF	TGTGCCAGCAGTAGGACCGGGACCCTGCAGTTCTTC
TRBD2	few	TRBV3-1	TRBJ2-3	CASSQEYGRTTDTQYF	TGTGCCAGCAGCCAAGAATACGGGAGGACTACAGATACGCAGTATTTT
TRBD2	few	TRBV4-1	TRBJ2-1	CASSQGMAGGRPYNEQFF	TGCGCCAGCAGCCAAGGGATGGCGGGAGGCCGACCCTACAATGAGCAGTTCTTC
TRBD2	-	TRBV12-3/TRBV12-4	TRBJ2-5	CASSPTSGGPETQYF	TGTGCCAGCAGTCCGACTAGCGGGGGGCCAGAGACCCAGTACTTC
TRBD2	-	TRBV30	TRBJ2-3	CAWSSWPRTSGRAGGSTDTQYF	TGTGCCTGGAGTTCTTGGCCGAGGACTAGCGGGAGGGCCGGGGGAAGCACAGATACGCAGTATTTT
TRBD1	-	TRBV2	TRBJ2-5	CASRVGQANQETQYF	TGTGCCAGCAGGGTCGGACAGGCGAATCAAGAGACCCAGTACTTC
TRBD2	-	TRBV5-1	TRBJ2-3	CASSFGAGGSTDTQYF	TGCGCCAGCAGCTTCGGTGCGGGAGGGAGCACAGATACGCAGTATTTT
-	-	TRBV7-9	TRBJ2-5	CASSAGLGANEQYF	TGTGCCAGCAGCGCTGGGCTAGGGGCCAATGAGCAGTACTTC
TRBD1	-	TRBV5-1	TRBJ2-5	CASATGGAAETQYF	TGCGCCAGTGCGACAGGGGGCGCAGCGGAGACCCAGTACTTC
-	-	TRBV29-1	TRBJ2-7	CTPDGDYEQYF	TGCACCCCCGACGGGGACTACGAGCAGTACTTC
TRBD2	-	TRBV20-1	TRBJ2-5	CSARGGRVQETQYF	TGCAGTGCTAGGGGCGGGAGGGTGCAAGAGACCCAGTACTTC
TRBD2	-	TRBV14	TRBJ2-1	CASSQRIWTSGNNEQFF	TGTGCCAGCAGCCAAAGGATCTGGACTAGCGGAAACAATGAGCAGTTCTTC
-	-	TRBV20-1	TRBJ2-5	CSAPRGRGVQETQYF	TGCAGTGCCCCCCGGGGGCGGGGAGTCCAAGAGACCCAGTACTTC
-	-	TRBV28	TRBJ2-3	CASSSRGADTQYF	TGTGCCAGCAGTAGCAGGGGTGCAGATACGCAGTATTTT
TRBD1	-	TRBV10-3	TRBJ2-7	CAIKGQDFHEQYF	TGTGCCATCAAAGGACAGGATTTCCACGAGCAGTACTTC
-	-	TRBV20-1	TRBJ2-5	CSAREGPGGRPTILGGTQYF	TGCAGTGCTAGAGAAGGGCCGGGCGGCAGGCCGACAATCCTGGGGGGGACCCAGTACTTC
-	-	TRBV7-2	TRBJ1-1	CASSFPKGSMNTEAFF	TGTGCCAGCAGCTTTCCGAAGGGGAGCATGAACACTGAAGCTTTCTTT
TRBD2	-	TRBV10-3	TRBJ2-1	CAITTGLAEYNEQFF	TGTGCCATCACTACCGGACTAGCGGAGTACAATGAGCAGTTCTTC
TRBD1	-	TRBV20-1	TRBJ2-5	CSARFQGEETQYF	TGCAGTGCTAGATTCCAGGGGGAAGAGACCCAGTACTTC
TRBD2	-	TRBV5-1	TRBJ2-1	CASSFLAGGTSYNEQFF	TGCGCCAGCAGTTTTCTAGCGGGAGGGACCTCCTACAATGAGCAGTTCTTC
-	-	TRBV6-4	TRBJ1-5	CASTSRPQHF	TGTGCCAGCACAAGTCGGCCCCAGCATTTT
-	-	TRBV10-3	TRBJ2-5	CAIRDRETQYF	TGTGCCATCAGGGATCGGGAGACCCAGTACTTC
-	-	TRBV12-3/TRBV12-4	TRBJ1-1	CASSQLTTPDGKAFF	TGTGCCAGCAGCCAACTGACCACTCCGGACGGCAAAGCTTTCTTT
TRBD2	once	TRBV20-1	TRBJ2-1	CSARDLAGVSYNEQFF	TGCAGTGCTAGAGATCTAGCGGGGGTCTCCTACAATGAGCAGTTCTTC
-	-	TRBV20-1	TRBJ2-3	CSARAWTSFTDTQYF	TGCAGTGCTAGAGCCTGGACCAGTTTCACAGATACGCAGTATTTT
-	-	TRBV12-3/TRBV12-4	TRBJ2-3	CASSPSGPHIHTQYF	TGTGCCAGCAGCCCCTCAGGGCCCCACATACATACGCAGTATTTT
-	-	TRBV6-2/TRBV6-3	TRBJ1-4	CAIGDQGVPREKLFF	TGTGCCATCGGAGATCAGGGCGTGCCGCGTGAAAAACTGTTTTTT
-	-	TRBV5-6	TRBJ2-6	CASSFFSSGANVLTF	TGTGCCAGCAGCTTCTTCAGCTCTGGGGCCAACGTCCTGACTTTC
TRBD2	-	TRBV7-2	TRBJ2-5	CASSYRTSARGQETQYF	TGTGCCAGCAGCTACCGGACTAGCGCCCGGGGTCAAGAGACCCAGTACTTC
-	few	TRBV7-9	TRBJ2-7	CASTPGGFSYEQYF	TGTGCCAGCACCCCAGGGGGGTTCTCCTACGAGCAGTACTTC
-	-	TRBV12-3/TRBV12-4	TRBJ1-1	CASSPPPGYTEAFF	TGTGCCAGCAGTCCCCCGCCCGGGTACACTGAAGCTTTCTTT
-	-	TRBV10-3	TRBJ2-5	CAISVGETQYF	TGTGCCATCAGTGTCGGAGAGACCCAGTACTTC
-	-	TRBV5-1	TRBJ1-2	CASSLASATNYGYTF	TGCGCCAGCAGCTTGGCTTCAGCAACTAACTATGGCTACACCTTC